Shown below are 21 T cell receptor beta chains from a single sample sequenced in a study of vaccination and CD4 T cells after COVID-19. The Oncomine TCR Beta short-read assay generated sequence data from the DNA of cultured CD4+ T cells. TCRdb re-called the PCR reads through MiXCR, storing one row per CDR3 protein. The sample lists around 12,000 distinct CDR3 sequences, approximately 42% occurring once. As for treatment: roughly 10-day PBMC culture with coronavirus spike peptide pools or control peptides (ViraFEST assay). Their antigen targets remain unknown. The source material was CD4+ T cells from blood, cultured in vitro, sampled after SARS-CoV-2 vaccination. All receptors derive from a human donor who had recovered from COVID-19.

This clonotype came up a few times. CDR3 sequence reads: CASRDRGREETQYF. In nucleotides, the CDR3 is TGTGCCAGCCGGGACAGGGGGCGGGAGGAGACCCAGTACTTC. The chain couples TRBV19 to TRBJ2-5; 12 bases fit TRBD1. The CDR3 runs 14 residues. In germline, CDR1 is LNHDA, CDR2 SQIVND (reference sequence). Trimming took 9 bases from V and 5 from J; bases not matched to a gene: 7.

In the case of this clonotype: The junction shows a germline mismatch at one end, possibly a read error. The chain links TRBV24-1 to TRBJ2-2; D might be TRBD2 (5 bases). Germline V gene data show CDR1 as KGHDR and CDR2 as SFDVKD. The CDR3 spans 16 residues. CDR3 sequence reads: CATSGGRDANTGEPFF. The CDR3 DNA follows: TGTGCCACCAGTGGAGGACGGGATGCGAACACCGGGGAGCCGTTTTTT.

There are a few counts of this clonotype. The chain has TRBV6-2 or TRBV6-3 and TRBJ1-5; weak D call: TRBD1 (5 bases). Trimming left V 5 bases short and J 1 base short, with 12 bases between. The CDR3 contains 15 residues. CDR1 MNHEY and CDR2 SVGEGT come from the germline V gene. CDR3 bases: TGTGCCAGCAGTGACCCTCGGGGGAGCAATCAGCCCCAGCATTTT. Its translation is CASSDPRGSNQPQHF.

The chain employs TRBV7-9 and TRBJ2-3; perhaps TRBD2 as D (5 bases). This CDR3 spans 15 amino acids. V was shortened by 1 base and J by 3 bases, with 11 bases between the two germline ends. Per germline, CDR1 SEHNR and CDR2 FQNEAQ (reference sequence). CDR3 nucleotides: TGTGCCAGCAGCTTAGGGGATTCGGGAACAGATACGCAGTATTTT. It yields the protein CASSLGDSGTDTQYF.

The table lists this clonotype with a few counts. The CDR3 here is CASSVQIRDLWSNQPQHF. For the CDR3, the DNA is TGTGCCAGCAGCGTACAAATCCGGGACCTCTGGAGCAATCAGCCCCAGCATTTT. The chain links TRBV6-1 to TRBJ1-5; TRBD1 is a possible D gene (5 bases). The CDR3 length is 18 residues. Trimming took off 6 bases at V and 1 base at J, with 22 bases between the two ends. Looked up from germline, CDR1 is MNHNS and CDR2 is SASEGT.

The rearrangement links TRBV19 to TRBJ2-7; D is possibly TRBD2 (6 bases). This CDR3 has 13 residues. Germline loops: CDR1 LNHDA, CDR2 SQIVND (reference sequence). V lost 4 bases, J lost 10 bases, and 17 bases lay in between. The CDR3 DNA reads TGTGCCAGTAGTACCGGGAGCAGTCCTCTTCAGTACTTC. It yields the protein CASSTGSSPLQYF.

In DNA, the CDR3 is TGTGCCAGCAGCTTAAGCCAGGGCGATGGCTACACCTTC. This encodes CASSLSQGDGYTF. The chain employs TRBV7-9 and TRBJ1-2; D perhaps matches TRBD1 (5 bases). The CDR3 totals 13 residues. The germline gives CDR1 SEHNR, CDR2 FQNEAQ (reference sequence). Between the trimmed V and J ends, which lost 2 bases and 6 bases, there was a span of 10 bases.

V is TRBV20-1 and J is TRBJ2-3; the D is unclear. V was clipped by 2 bases and J by 6 bases, with 9 bases between them. CDR1 is DFQATT and CDR2 is SNEGSKA in the germline V gene (reference sequence). CDR3 length: 12 residues. The CDR3 here is CSARSSGDTQYF. In DNA form, the CDR3 reads TGCAGTGCTAGATCGTCCGGGGATACGCAGTATTTT.

This clonotype has only a few counts. This sequence joins TRBV19 and TRBJ1-1; the D is unclear. CDR3 length equals 15 residues. V was clipped by 3 bases and J by 0 bases, with 11 bases between them. Germline-derived CDR1 and CDR2 are LNHDA and SQIVND (reference sequence). Written as DNA, the CDR3 is TGTGCCAGTAGTATTTTAACCCAGATGAACACTGAAGCTTTCTTT. Protein: CASSILTQMNTEAFF.

V usage is TRBV15 and J usage is TRBJ1-1, with 7 bases identical to TRBD1. Germline CDR1 is LNHNV and CDR2 is YYDKDF (reference sequence). This CDR3 comprises 15 residues. Losses at the gene ends were 0 bases for V and 1 base for J; bases not matched to a gene: 2. The CDR3 DNA follows: TGTGCCACCAGCAGAGATAGGACAGGGAACACTGAAGCTTTCTTT. It translates to CATSRDRTGNTEAFF.

This chain joins TRBV6-5 and TRBJ1-2; D possibly corresponds to TRBD1 (5 bases). This CDR3 comprises 15 residues. The germline CDR1 and CDR2 sequences are MNHEY and SVGAGI. Trimming stripped 4 bases from V and 8 bases from J, with 20 bases between. CDR3 DNA: TGTGCCAGCAGTTCGTGGGACTCGAATGCTCAAGGCTACACCTTC. Protein: CASSSWDSNAQGYTF.

This rearrangement joins TRBV7-3 to TRBJ2-3; D call uncertain. The CDR3 loop spans 13 amino acids. V was trimmed by 2 bases and J by 4 bases, leaving 7 bases between them. Germline V gene data show CDR1 as SGHTA and CDR2 as FQGTGA. Here the CDR3 reads CASSLPGSDTQYF. The CDR3 coding sequence is TGTGCCAGCAGCTTACCGGGTTCAGATACGCAGTATTTT.

This rearrangement joins TRBV20-1 to TRBJ1-1, with 8 bases that match TRBD1. Germline V gene sequence: CDR1 DFQATT, CDR2 SNEGSKA (reference sequence). V lost 0 bases and J lost 7; bases outside the gene matches: 10. CDR3 length equals 15 residues. The CDR3 loop is CSARDPGRGRGEAFF. DNA for the CDR3: TGCAGTGCTAGAGATCCAGGCAGGGGGCGAGGTGAAGCTTTCTTT.

This clonotype was detected only a few times. The chain joins TRBV20-1 to TRBJ2-3, with D possibly called TRBD1 or TRBD2 (5 bases each). In germline, CDR1 is DFQATT, CDR2 SNEGSKA (reference sequence). V shed 2 bases and J shed 2 bases, with 11 bases lying between them. This CDR3 comprises 14 residues. As DNA, the CDR3 is TGCAGTGCTAGAACGACGGGGCACACAGATACGCAGTATTTT. Encoded protein: CSARTTGHTDTQYF.

The chain has TRBV2 and TRBJ2-5, with 11 bases fitting TRBD1. The CDR3 contains 14 residues. After removal of 6 bases from V and 4 bases from J, the junction contained 4 bases not matched to a gene. Germline V lookup: CDR1 SNHLY, CDR2 FYNNEI. The CDR3 region has the DNA TGTGCCAGCAGAAAGGACAGGGGGCGAGAGACCCAGTACTTC. This encodes CASRKDRGRETQYF.

The table lists this clonotype with a few counts. The CDR3 protein is CATYGQQNSPLHF. In nucleotides, the CDR3 is TGTGCCACTTATGGACAGCAGAATTCACCCCTCCACTTT. The chain combines TRBV2 with TRBJ1-6; a weak D match, TRBD1 (6 bases). Germline loops: CDR1 SNHLY, CDR2 FYNNEI. The V and J ends lost 10 bases and 7 bases respectively, with 14 bases between them. This CDR3 is 13 amino acids long.

The chain joins TRBV10-2 to TRBJ2-7; TRBD1 matches 9 bases. There are 15 residues in the CDR3. From germline, CDR1 is WSHSY and CDR2 SAAADI. Unmatched junction bases numbered 4, after V lost 4 bases and J lost 0 bases. CDR3 nucleotide sequence: TGCGCCAGCAGTGCGAGGGACAGGGTCTCCTACGAGCAGTACTTC. Translating it yields CASSARDRVSYEQYF.

This sequence joins TRBV15 and TRBJ1-3; D gene ambiguous. The CDR3 is 15 amino acids. Deletions cut 5 bases from V and 0 bases from J, with 11 bases between. CDR1 LNHNV and CDR2 YYDKDF come from the germline V gene (reference sequence). CDR3 amino acids: CATSSRAVSGNTIYF. In nucleotides, the CDR3 is TGTGCCACCAGCTCCCGGGCAGTCTCTGGAAACACCATATATTTT.

CDR3 bases: TGCAGTGCTACGGAGGATAATTCGTATGAGCAGTTCTTC. It encodes CSATEDNSYEQFF. The chain combines TRBV20-1 with TRBJ2-1; TRBD2 is a possible D gene (5 bases). Per the germline V gene, CDR1 is DFQATT and CDR2 is SNEGSKA (reference sequence). CDR3 size: 13 residues. Trimming cost V 4 bases and J 8 bases, with 15 bases left between them.

Only a few counts were recorded for this clonotype. The CDR3 nucleotides are TGTGCCAGCAGCTTAGGGGTGAGACACGTCTACGAGCAGTACTTC. Amino acid sequence: CASSLGVRHVYEQYF. The chain carries TRBV7-2 and TRBJ2-7, with D unclear. The CDR3 is 15 amino acids. The germline V and J ends were trimmed by 1 base and 3 bases, with 13 bases remaining between them. CDR1 and CDR2 (germline): SGHTA, FQGNSA.

CDR3 in amino acids: CASSLDRAKSGANVLTF. As DNA, the CDR3 is TGTGCCAGCAGCCTGGACAGGGCAAAGTCTGGGGCCAACGTCCTGACTTTC. This chain connects TRBV7-3 to TRBJ2-6, with TRBD1 identical over 8 bases. The germline V gene has CDR1 SGHTA and CDR2 FQGTGA. The CDR3 runs 17 residues. With V trimmed by 5 bases and J by 1 base, 7 bases remained unmatched.